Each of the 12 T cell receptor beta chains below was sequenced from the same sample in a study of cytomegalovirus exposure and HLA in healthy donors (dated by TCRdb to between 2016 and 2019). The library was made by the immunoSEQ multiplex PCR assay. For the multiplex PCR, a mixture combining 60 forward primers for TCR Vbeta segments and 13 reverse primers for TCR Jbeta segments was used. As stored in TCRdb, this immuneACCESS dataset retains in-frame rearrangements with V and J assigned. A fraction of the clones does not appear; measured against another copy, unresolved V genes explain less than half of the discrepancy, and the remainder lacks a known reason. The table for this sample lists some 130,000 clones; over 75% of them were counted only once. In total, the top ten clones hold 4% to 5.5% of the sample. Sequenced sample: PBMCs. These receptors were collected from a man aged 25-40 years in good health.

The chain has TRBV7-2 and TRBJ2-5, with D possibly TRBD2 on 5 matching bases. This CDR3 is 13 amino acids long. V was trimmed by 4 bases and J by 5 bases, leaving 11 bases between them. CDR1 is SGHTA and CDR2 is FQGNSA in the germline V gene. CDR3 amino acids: CASSSDPGETQYF. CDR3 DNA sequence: TGTGCCAGCAGCTCCGACCCGGGGGAGACCCAGTACTTC.

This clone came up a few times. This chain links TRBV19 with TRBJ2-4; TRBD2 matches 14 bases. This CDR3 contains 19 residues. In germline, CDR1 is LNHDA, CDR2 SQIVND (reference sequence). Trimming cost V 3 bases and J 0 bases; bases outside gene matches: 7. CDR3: CASSIGTSGRVGAKNIQYF. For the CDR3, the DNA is TGTGCCAGTAGTATTGGGACTAGCGGGAGAGTTGGAGCCAAAAACATTCAGTACTTC.

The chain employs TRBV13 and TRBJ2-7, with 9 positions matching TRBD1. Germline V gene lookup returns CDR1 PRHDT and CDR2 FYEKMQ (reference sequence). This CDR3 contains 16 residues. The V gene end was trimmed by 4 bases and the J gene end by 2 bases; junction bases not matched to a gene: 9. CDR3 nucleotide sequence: TGTGCCAGCAGCTCTCGGGCTCGACAGGGGGCCTACGAGCAGTACTTC. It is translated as CASSSRARQGAYEQYF. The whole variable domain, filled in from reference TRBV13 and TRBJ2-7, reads AAGVIQSPRHLIKEKRETATLKCYPIPRHDTVYWYQQGPGQDPQFLISFYEKMQSDKGSIPDRFSAQQFSDYHSELNMSSLELGDSALYFCASSSRARQGAYEQYFGPGTRLTVT.

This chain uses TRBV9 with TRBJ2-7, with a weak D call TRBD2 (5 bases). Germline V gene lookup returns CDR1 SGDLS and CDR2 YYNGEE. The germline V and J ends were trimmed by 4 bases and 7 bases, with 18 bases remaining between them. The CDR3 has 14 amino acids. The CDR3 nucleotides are TGTGCCAGCAGCCCCATTACGGGATTTGATGAGCAGTACTTC. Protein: CASSPITGFDEQYF.

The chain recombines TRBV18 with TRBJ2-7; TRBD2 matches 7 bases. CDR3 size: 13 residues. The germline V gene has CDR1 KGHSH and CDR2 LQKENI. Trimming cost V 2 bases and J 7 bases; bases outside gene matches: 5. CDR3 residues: CASSPAGANEQYF. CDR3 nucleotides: TGTGCCAGCTCACCAGCGGGAGCCAATGAGCAGTACTTC.

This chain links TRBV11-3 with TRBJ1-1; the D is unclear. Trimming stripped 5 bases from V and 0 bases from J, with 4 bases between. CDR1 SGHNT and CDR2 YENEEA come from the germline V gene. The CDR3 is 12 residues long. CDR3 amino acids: CASSVMNTEAFF. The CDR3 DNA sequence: TGTGCCAGCAGCGTCATGAACACTGAAGCTTTCTTT.

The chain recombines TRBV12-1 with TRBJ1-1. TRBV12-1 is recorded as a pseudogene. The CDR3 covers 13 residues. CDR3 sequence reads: CASSLFSEEEAFF. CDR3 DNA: TGTGCCAGCAGCTTATTCAGTGAGGAGGAAGCTTTCTTT.

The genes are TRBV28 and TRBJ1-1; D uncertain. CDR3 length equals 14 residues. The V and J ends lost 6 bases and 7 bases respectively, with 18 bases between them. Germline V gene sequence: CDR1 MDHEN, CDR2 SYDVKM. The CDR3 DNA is TGTGCCAGCAGGTTTACGGGAACCGTCGATGAAGCTTTCTTT. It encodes CASRFTGTVDEAFF.

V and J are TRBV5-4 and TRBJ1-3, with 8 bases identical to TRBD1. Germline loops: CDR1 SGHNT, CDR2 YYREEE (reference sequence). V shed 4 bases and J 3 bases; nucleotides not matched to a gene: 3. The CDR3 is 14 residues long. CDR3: CASSPTGGGNTIYF. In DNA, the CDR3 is TGTGCCAGCAGCCCCACAGGGGGTGGAAACACCATATATTTT.

The CDR3: CASRSVTDTQYF. Here the CDR3 DNA reads TGTGCCAGCAGATCGGTCACAGATACGCAGTATTTT. The rearrangement uses TRBV27 and TRBJ2-3; no definite D call. The CDR3 length is 12 residues. Germline CDR1 MNHEY, CDR2 SMNVEV (reference sequence). Between the trimmed V and J ends, which lost 6 bases and 2 bases, there was a span of 6 bases.

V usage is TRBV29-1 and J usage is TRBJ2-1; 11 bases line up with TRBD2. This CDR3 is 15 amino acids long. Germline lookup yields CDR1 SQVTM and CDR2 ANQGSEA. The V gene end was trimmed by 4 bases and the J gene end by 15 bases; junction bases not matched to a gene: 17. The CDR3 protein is CSVGPPTSGILGRFF. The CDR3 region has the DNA TGCAGCGTTGGACCTCCGACTAGCGGGATCTTGGGACGGTTCTTC.

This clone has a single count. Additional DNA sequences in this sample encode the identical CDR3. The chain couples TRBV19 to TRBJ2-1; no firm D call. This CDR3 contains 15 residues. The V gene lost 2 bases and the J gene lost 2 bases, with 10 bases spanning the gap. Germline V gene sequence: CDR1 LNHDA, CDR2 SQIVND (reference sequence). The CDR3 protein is CASSIYRGAYNEQFF. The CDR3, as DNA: TGTGCCAGTAGTATATATAGAGGAGCCTACAATGAGCAGTTCTTC.